This section outlines one T cell receptor beta chain sequence together with its context. This clonotype was detected a few times. Its binding antigen is unknown. No base quality values were provided; no much bigger clone lies one nucleotide off. The data stem from a study of molecular identifiers for immune sequencing clone quantification (dated by TCRdb to 2016 to 2018). Looking at the study overall: In a replicate experiment, RNA from roughly 18,000 or 92,000 naive CD8 T cells was split into five aliquots, four of which were sequenced. CD8 T cells were used in a methods study to benchmark molecular-identifier clustering-based TCR repertoire sequencing (MIDCIRS) and TCR RNA copy counting. General findings and caveats noted by the study authors: Modeling indicated around 3 TCR RNA copies recovered per cell, compared with about ten by digital PCR, which implies a capture efficiency of around 30%. The naive libraries included spiked-in Jurkat TCR RNA (about 9 copies' worth), and this Jurkat TCR RNA is not part of the donor repertoire. Spiked-in Jurkat TCR RNA equivalent to a single cell was reported to be detectable even among 850,000 to 1,000,000 naive CD8 T cells. Highly expanded clone sizes could be underestimated if identical TCR molecules share a barcode. When barcode sub-clustering was not used, chimeric consensus sequences inflated TCR diversity, with chimeras reaching as high as 47%. In CMV-specific effector cells, clones with more than 20 RNA copies accounted for over 99% of molecules, whereas in naive cells such clones accounted for under 1%.

Library preparation was by PCR. TCRdb names NextSeq 500 as the instrument used. Bulk TCR libraries were prepared as previously described, using TCR primers listed in Table S5. The Qiagen AllPrep DNA/RNA kit was used to purify total RNA. Before any analysis, reads coming from multiple sequencing runs of the same library were combined into one pool. In the source study's methods: Reads were retained only if an exact TCR constant sequence was present, and the retained reads were trimmed to 150 nt and grouped according to their 12-nt molecular barcodes. Reads in each barcode group were sub-clustered using a 15% Levenshtein threshold, and a quality-weighted consensus sequence was built for each RNA molecule. Non-functional sequences were filtered out, along with any lower-count sequence sitting one edit away from another sequence. Based on fitting two negative binomial distributions, any barcode sub-cluster with under 20% of the maximum read count was discarded. In-frame beta chains were kept once TCRdb had trimmed the public reads at Q25 with fastp and called clones with MiXCR. Rows with one shared CDR3 protein collapse into an entry with the most common genes and DNA. Here the V and J calls rest on TCRdb's processing, not on the authors' analysis. In all, the sample holds about 630,000 distinct CDR3 sequences, and about 25% of those were seen once. About 0.81% of the sample belongs to the ten largest clones.

CDR1 and CDR2 (MNHEY, SVGAGI) derive from the germline V gene. Trimming removed 4 bases from V and 5 bases from J, leaving 11 bases between the germline ends. The CDR3 sequence holds 14 residues, the cysteine and phenylalanine included. Only the CDR3 portion is preserved as DNA: 42 bases, with reading frame beginning at the first base. Libraries of naive CD8 T cells were built from anywhere between roughly 18,000 and 1,000,000 sorted cells, with 10%, 30% or 50% of the purified RNA used. Naive CD8 T cells, defined as CD8+CD4-CCR7+CD45RA+, were FACS-sorted into RLT Plus buffer on a BD FACSAria II. To test detection sensitivity, Jurkat RNA equal to fewer than 13 TCR copies was added to samples of roughly 18,000-1,100,000 naive CD8 T cells. CD8 T cells were enriched with RosetteSep CD8+ T Cell Enrichment Cocktail and Ficoll-Paque, followed by ACK red cell lysis.

The sequence came from a human donor in good health. Some libraries in this study had Jurkat cell RNA spiked in. Sequences were obtained from naive CD8+ T cells from blood, with Jurkat cell RNA spiked in. The label giving this sample's cell subset or site can be read as: FACS-sorted CD8+CD4-CCR7+CD45RA+ naive T cells. Recombination connected TRBV6-5 to TRBJ2-2; the D gene is tentatively TRBD1 or TRBD2, each matching 5 bases. The DNA is TGTGCCAGCAGTTTTGGGACGGAAACCGGGGAGCTGTTTTTT. Its protein reads: CASSFGTETGELFF.